This T cell receptor beta chain was captured in a study of T cells expressing NK-cell markers. Across the whole study: The TCR beta repertoires originated in sorted CD3+CD56+NKG2C+, CD3+CD56+NKG2C- and CD3+CD56-NKG2C+ T cells. Seropositivity for HCMV was found in most of the eight sequenced donors, with one seronegative.

Germline-derived CDR1 and CDR2 are SGHAT and FQNNGV. The CDR3 runs to 17 residues. UMIs were included in TCR beta cDNA generated by 5'RACE template switching. TCRdb reprocessed the 5' RACE reads, with one entry per CDR3 protein and no DNA. The sample holds hundreds of thousands of distinct CDR3 sequences. A word on this clonotype: Antigen specificity is unknown.

Points from the study as a whole: These clonotypes, the leaders elsewhere, also led the CD3+CD56-NKG2C+ fraction in a handful of donors.

Input material: blood T cells: a sorted CD56 or NKG2C T cell subset, CD4+ or CD8+ T cells, or bulk PBMC T cells (not recorded which). The source is a woman between 18 and 70 years old in good health. The chain links TRBV11-2 to TRBJ2-1; the TCRdb call, TRBD2, lacks DNA for checking. The CDR3 spells CASSLDASGTIRNEQFF.